Listed here are 4 T cell receptor beta chains from one sample, sequenced in a study of shared clonotypes between healthy human individuals. Here immunoSEQ multiplex PCR was the method, and the copy in TCRdb shows in-frame clones only, minus some. The profile shows approximately 2,300,000 clones, about nine tenths of them singletons. Sequenced sample: naive CD4+ T cells from PBMCs. Subset here: CD45RA+ positively selected. The receptors derive from a man aged 18 to 35 in good health. Some clones in this sample may be carry-over from other donors' samples.

The V gene is TRBV19, the J gene TRBJ1-2, with a tentative D call TRBD1 (6 bases). V was trimmed by 5 bases and J by 6 bases, leaving 16 bases between them. The CDR3 runs 14 residues. The germline V gene encodes CDR1 LNHDA and CDR2 SQIVND (reference sequence). The CDR3 region has the DNA TGTGCCAGTAGTCTTCACCGACAGGATCATGGCTACACCTTC. This encodes CASSLHRQDHGYTF. The full variable domain, its missing parts supplied by reference TRBV19 and TRBJ1-2, is DGGITQSPKYLFRKEGQNVTLSCEQNLNHDAMYWYRQDPGQGLRLIYYSQIVNDFQKGDIAEGYSVSREKKESFPLTVTSAQKNPTAFYLCASSLHRQDHGYTFGSGTRLTVV.

As for this clone: This same CDR3 is encoded by further DNA sequences in the sample. The rearrangement links TRBV30 to TRBJ2-7; possibly TRBD1 for D (6 bases). The CDR3 is 14 amino acids. CDR1 is GTSNPN and CDR2 is SVGIG in the germline V gene (reference sequence). The ends were cut back, 0 bases at V and 0 bases at J, with 9 bases in the middle. The CDR3 reads CAWSVTGSSYEQYF. The CDR3 DNA reads TGTGCCTGGAGTGTTACAGGGTCCTCCTACGAGCAGTACTTC. Combining the CDR3 with reference TRBV30 and TRBJ2-7 gives the whole variable domain SQTIHQWPATLVQPVGSPLSLECTVEGTSNPNLYWYRQAAGRGLQLLFYSVGIGQISSEVPQNLSASRPQDRQFILSSKKLLLSDSGFYLCAWSVTGSSYEQYFGPGTRLTVT.

This chain connects TRBV29-1 to TRBJ2-7, with D possibly being TRBD1 or TRBD2 (6 bases each). The CDR3 runs to 17 residues. V lost 3 bases and J lost 7, with 28 bases in between. The germline V gene encodes CDR1 SQVTM and CDR2 ANQGSEA. The CDR3 DNA reads as TGCAGCGTTGACACCACAATGGGGGGCCCATCGTCGGGGGAGCAGTACTTC. Translated, it gives CSVDTTMGGPSSGEQYF.

V usage is TRBV5-4 and J usage is TRBJ2-5; D perhaps matches TRBD1 (9 bases). The germline V gene has CDR1 SGHNT and CDR2 YYREEE (reference sequence). The CDR3 length is 20 residues. Trimming shortened V by 3 bases and J by 4 bases, and 31 bases separated the two germline ends. The DNA for the CDR3 is TGTGCCAGCAGCTCGGGGGGGGTATATGTGGGACAGGGAGTCCGAGAGACCCAGTACTTC. Amino acid sequence: CASSSGGVYVGQGVRETQYF. Using reference TRBV5-4 and TRBJ2-5 for the parts outside the CDR3, the full variable domain is ETGVTQSPTHLIKTRGQQVTLRCSSQSGHNTVSWYQQALGQGPQFIFQYYREEENGRGNFPPRFSGLQFPNYSSELNVNALELDDSALYLCASSSGGVYVGQGVRETQYFGPGTRLLVL.